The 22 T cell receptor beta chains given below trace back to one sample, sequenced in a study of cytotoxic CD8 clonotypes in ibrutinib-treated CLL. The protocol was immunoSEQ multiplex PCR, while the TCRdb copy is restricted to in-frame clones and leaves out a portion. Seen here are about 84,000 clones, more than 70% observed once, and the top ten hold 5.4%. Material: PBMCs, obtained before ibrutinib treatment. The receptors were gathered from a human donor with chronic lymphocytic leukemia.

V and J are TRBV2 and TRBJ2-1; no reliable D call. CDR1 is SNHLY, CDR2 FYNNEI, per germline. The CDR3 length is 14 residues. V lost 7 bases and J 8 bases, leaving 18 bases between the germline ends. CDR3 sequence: CASKELTTFDEQFF. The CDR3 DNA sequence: TGTGCCAGCAAGGAACTAACTACCTTCGATGAGCAGTTCTTC.

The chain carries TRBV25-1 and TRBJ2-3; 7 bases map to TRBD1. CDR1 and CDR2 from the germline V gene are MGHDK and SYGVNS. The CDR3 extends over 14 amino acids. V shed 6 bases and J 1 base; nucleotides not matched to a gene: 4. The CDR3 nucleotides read TGTGCCAGCAGCCGCGGACAGGGCACAGATACGCAGTATTTT. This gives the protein CASSRGQGTDTQYF.

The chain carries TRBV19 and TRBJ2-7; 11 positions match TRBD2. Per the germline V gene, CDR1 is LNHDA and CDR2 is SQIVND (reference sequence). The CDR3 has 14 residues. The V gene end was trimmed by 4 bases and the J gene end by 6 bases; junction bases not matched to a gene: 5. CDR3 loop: CASSNSGRESEQYF. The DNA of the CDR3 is TGTGCCAGTAGTAATAGCGGGAGGGAGAGCGAGCAGTACTTC.

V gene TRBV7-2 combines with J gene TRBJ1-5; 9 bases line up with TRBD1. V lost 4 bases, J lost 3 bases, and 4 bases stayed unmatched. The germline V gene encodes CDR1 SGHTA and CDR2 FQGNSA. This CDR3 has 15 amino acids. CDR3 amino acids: CASSWDRAPNQPQHF. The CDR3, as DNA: TGTGCCAGCAGCTGGGACAGGGCGCCCAATCAGCCCCAGCATTTT.

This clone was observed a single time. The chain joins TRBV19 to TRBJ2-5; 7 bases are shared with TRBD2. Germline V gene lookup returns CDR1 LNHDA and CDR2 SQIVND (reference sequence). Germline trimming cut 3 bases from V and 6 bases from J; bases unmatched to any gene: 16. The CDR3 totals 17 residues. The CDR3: CASSISFERGSWKTQYF. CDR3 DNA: TGTGCCAGTAGTATTAGTTTTGAGCGGGGCAGCTGGAAGACCCAGTACTTC.

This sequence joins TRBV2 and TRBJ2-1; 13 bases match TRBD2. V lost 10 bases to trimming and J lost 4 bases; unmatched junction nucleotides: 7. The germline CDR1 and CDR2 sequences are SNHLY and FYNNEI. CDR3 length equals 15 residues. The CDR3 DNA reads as TGTGCCATCCGGACTAGCGGGAGTGATTACAATGAGCAGTTCTTC. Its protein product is CAIRTSGSDYNEQFF.

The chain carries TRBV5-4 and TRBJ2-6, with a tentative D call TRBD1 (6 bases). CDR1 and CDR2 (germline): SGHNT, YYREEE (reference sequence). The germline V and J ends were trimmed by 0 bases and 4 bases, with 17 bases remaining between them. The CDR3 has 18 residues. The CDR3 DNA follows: TGTGCCAGCAGCTTGGTGGGACACTTAGTGTGGGGGGCCAACGTCCTGACTTTC. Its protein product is CASSLVGHLVWGANVLTF. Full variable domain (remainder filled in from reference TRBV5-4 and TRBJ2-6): ETGVTQSPTHLIKTRGQQVTLRCSSQSGHNTVSWYQQALGQGPQFIFQYYREEENGRGNFPPRFSGLQFPNYSSELNVNALELDDSALYLCASSLVGHLVWGANVLTFGAGSRLTVL.

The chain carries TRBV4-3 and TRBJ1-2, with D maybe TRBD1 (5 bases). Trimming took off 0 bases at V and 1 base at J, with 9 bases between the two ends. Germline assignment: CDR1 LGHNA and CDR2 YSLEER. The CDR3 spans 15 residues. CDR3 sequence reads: CASSQDREVNYGYTF. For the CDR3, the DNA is TGCGCCAGCAGCCAAGACAGGGAAGTTAACTATGGCTACACCTTC.

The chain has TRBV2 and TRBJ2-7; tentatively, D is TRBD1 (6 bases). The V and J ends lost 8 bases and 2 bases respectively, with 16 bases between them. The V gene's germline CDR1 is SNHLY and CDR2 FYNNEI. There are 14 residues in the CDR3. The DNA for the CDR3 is TGTGCCAGCTCCAGGGACACCGCGGCCTACGAGCAGTACTTC. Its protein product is CASSRDTAAYEQYF.

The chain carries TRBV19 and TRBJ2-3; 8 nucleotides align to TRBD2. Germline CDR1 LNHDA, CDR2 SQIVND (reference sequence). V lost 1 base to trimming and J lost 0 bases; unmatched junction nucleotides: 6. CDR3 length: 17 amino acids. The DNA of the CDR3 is TGTGCCAGTAGTATAGTGAGGGCTAGCGGGAGCACAGATACGCAGTATTTT. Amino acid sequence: CASSIVRASGSTDTQYF.

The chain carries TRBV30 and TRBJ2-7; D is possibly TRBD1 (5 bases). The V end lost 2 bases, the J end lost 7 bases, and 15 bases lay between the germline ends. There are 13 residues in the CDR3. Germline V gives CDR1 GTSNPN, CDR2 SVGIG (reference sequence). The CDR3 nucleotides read TGTGCCTGGAGTCCAGGACCCGCAGGGGAGCAGTACTTC. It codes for CAWSPGPAGEQYF.

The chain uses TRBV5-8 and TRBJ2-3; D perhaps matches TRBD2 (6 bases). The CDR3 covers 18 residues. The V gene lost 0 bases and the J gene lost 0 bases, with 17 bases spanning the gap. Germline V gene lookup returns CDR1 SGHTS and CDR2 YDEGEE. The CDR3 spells CASSLGPRLETSTDTQYF. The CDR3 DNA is TGTGCCAGCAGCTTGGGTCCCCGACTAGAAACGAGCACAGATACGCAGTATTTT.

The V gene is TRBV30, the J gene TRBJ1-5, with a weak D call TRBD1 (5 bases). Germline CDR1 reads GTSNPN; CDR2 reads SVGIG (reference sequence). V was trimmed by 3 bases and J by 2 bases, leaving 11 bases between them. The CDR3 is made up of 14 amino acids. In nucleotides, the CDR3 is TGTGCCTGGAGCACGACAGACGGCAATCAGCCCCAGCATTTT. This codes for CAWSTTDGNQPQHF.

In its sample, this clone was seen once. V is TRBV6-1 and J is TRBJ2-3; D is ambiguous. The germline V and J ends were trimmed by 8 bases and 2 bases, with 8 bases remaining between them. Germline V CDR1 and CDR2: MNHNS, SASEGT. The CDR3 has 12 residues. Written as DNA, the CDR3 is TGTGCCAGCCCCACTAACACAGATACGCAGTATTTT. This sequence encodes CASPTNTDTQYF.

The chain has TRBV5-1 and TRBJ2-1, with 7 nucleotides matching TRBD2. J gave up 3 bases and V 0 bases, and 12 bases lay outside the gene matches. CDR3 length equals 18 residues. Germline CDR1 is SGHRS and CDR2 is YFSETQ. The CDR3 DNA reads TGCGCCAGCAGCTTGGGGGGAGCTCGCGGGAGTAGCTACAATGAGCAGTTCTTC. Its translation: CASSLGGARGSSYNEQFF.

CDR3 in amino acids: CAWSAGGPWNTIYF. The CDR3 coding sequence is TGTGCCTGGAGTGCGGGGGGTCCGTGGAACACCATATATTTT. The V call is TRBV30, the J call TRBJ1-3, with a possible D match to TRBD1 (5 bases). Trimming pared 1 base from V and 7 bases from J, leaving 14 bases between. Germline CDR1 reads GTSNPN; CDR2 reads SVGIG (reference sequence). CDR3 length: 14 amino acids.

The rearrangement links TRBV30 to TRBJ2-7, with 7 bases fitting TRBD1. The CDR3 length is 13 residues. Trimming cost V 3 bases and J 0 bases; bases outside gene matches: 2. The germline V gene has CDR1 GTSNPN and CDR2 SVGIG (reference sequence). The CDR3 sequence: CAWRRDSSYEQYF. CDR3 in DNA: TGTGCCTGGAGACGGGACAGCTCCTACGAGCAGTACTTC.

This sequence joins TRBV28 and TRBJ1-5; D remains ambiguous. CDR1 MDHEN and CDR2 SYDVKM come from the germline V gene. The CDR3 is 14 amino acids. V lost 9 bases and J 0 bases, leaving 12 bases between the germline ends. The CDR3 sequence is CARSPRGSNQPQHF. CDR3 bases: TGTGCCAGATCTCCAAGAGGTAGCAATCAGCCCCAGCATTTT. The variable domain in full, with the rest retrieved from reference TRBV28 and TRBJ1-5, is DVKVTQSSRYLVKRTGEKVFLECVQDMDHENMFWYRQDPGLGLRLIYFSYDVKMKEKGDIPEGYSVSREKKERFSLILESASTNQTSMYLCARSPRGSNQPQHFGDGTRLSIL.

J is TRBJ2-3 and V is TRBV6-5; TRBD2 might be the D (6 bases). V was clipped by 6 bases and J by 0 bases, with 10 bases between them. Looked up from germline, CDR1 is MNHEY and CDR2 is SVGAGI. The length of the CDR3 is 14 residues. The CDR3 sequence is CASRIAASTDTQYF. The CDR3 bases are TGTGCCAGCAGGATAGCGGCCAGCACAGATACGCAGTATTTT.

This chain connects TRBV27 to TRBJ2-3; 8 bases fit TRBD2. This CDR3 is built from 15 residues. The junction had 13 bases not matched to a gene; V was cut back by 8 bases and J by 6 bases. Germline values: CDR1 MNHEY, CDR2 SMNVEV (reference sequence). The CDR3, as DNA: TGTGCCAGCGTCCCCGGCGGGGGGCCGGTGGATACGCAGTATTTT. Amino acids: CASVPGGGPVDTQYF.

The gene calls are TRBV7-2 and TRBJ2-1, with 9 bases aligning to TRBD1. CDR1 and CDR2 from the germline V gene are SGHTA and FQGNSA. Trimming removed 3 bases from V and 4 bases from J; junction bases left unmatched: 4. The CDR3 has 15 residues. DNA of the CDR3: TGTGCCAGCAGCTTCCGGGACAGGGATTACAATGAGCAGTTCTTC. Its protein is CASSFRDRDYNEQFF.

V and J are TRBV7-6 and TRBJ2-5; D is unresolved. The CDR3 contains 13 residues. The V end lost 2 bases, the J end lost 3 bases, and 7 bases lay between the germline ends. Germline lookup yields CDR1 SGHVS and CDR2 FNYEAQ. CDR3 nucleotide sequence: TGTGCCAGCAGCTTACGGGTTAAAGAGACCCAGTACTTC. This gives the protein CASSLRVKETQYF.